A selection of T cell receptor beta chains follows, all from one sample in a study of blood T cell repertoires in COVID-19. The assay was immunoSEQ multiplex PCR, and TCRdb's table has in-frame clones only and misses some. The data show 60,000 to 75,000 clones, with around two thirds seen just once and 51% held by the top ten. Sample: PBMCs or T cells enriched from blood (not recorded which). The receptors shown here come from a woman aged 60-75 years who had been exposed to COVID-19. Both conserved end residues are part of each CDR3. Each record gives: D gene, V gene, J gene, clone size, CDR3 protein, CDR3 DNA. A D gene is named only where the DNA matches it firmly. Clone size, where shown, is once, few, many, or a class for clones that have expanded.

>NA|TRBV6-6|TRBJ2-5|NA
CASSYSISGQETQYF
TGTGCCAGCAGTTACTCAATTTCGGGCCAAGAGACCCAGTACTTC
>TRBD1|TRBV5-6|TRBJ1-6|NA
CASSPGTGDYNSPLHF
TGTGCCAGCAGCCCCGGGACAGGAGATTATAATTCACCCCTCCACTTT
>NA|TRBV30|TRBJ1-3|NA
CAWSVLTGTGNTIYF
TGTGCCTGGAGTGTACTAACAGGGACTGGAAACACCATATATTTT
>TRBD2|TRBV19|TRBJ2-2|NA
CASSIGRLAADTGELFF
TGTGCCAGTAGTATCGGTAGGCTAGCGGCCGACACCGGGGAGCTGTTTTTT
>TRBD1|TRBV27|TRBJ2-7|few
CASSRQMGQGSYEQYF
TGTGCCAGCAGTCGCCAAATGGGACAGGGCTCCTACGAGCAGTACTTC
>NA|TRBV18|TRBJ1-2|NA
CASSPRGGTNYGYTF
TGTGCCAGCTCACCACGGGGGGGCACGAACTATGGCTACACCTTC
>TRBD1|TRBV5-1|TRBJ1-1|NA
CASQTGGNTEAFF
TGCGCCAGCCAGACAGGGGGAAACACTGAAGCTTTCTTT
>NA|TRBV18|TRBJ1-5|few
CASSPVSEGPQHF
TGTGCCAGCTCACCGGTCTCGGAGGGGCCCCAGCATTTT
>NA|TRBV16|TRBJ1-5|NA
CASSLVTTDQPQHF
TGTGCCAGCTCATTGGTGACAACTGATCAGCCCCAGCATTTT
>NA|TRBV4-3|TRBJ2-7|NA
CASSQDPGGNGYEQYF
TGCGCCAGCAGCCAAGATCCGGGGGGCAATGGTTACGAGCAGTACTTC
>NA|TRBV2|TRBJ2-1|NA
CASSQGGMSYNEQFF
TGTGCCAGCAGCCAAGGGGGTATGTCCTACAATGAGCAGTTCTTC
>TRBD1|TRBV6-2/TRBV6-3|TRBJ1-5|NA
CASSSSGTGDYQPQHF
TGTGCCAGCAGTTCGTCCGGGACAGGGGATTATCAGCCCCAGCATTTT
>NA|TRBV6-5|TRBJ1-1|few
CASRETGNEAFF
TGTGCCAGCAGGGAGACGGGGAACGAAGCTTTCTTT
>NA|TRBV6-5|TRBJ1-3|few
CASSSRGNTIYF
TGTGCCAGCAGTTCCCGGGGAAACACCATATATTTT
>NA|TRBV27|TRBJ1-1|NA
CASSPFVQGSEAFF
TGTGCCAGCAGCCCCTTCGTACAGGGCTCCGAAGCTTTCTTT
>TRBD1|TRBV3-1/TRBV3-2|TRBJ1-4|NA
CASSPSLDRARDEKLFF
TGTGCCAGCAGCCCATCCCTTGACAGGGCGAGGGATGAAAAACTGTTTTTT
>NA|TRBV7-3|TRBJ2-7|NA
CASSLSRDAFYEQYF
TGTGCCAGCAGCCTCTCGCGGGACGCTTTCTACGAGCAGTACTTC
>NA|TRBV7-9|TRBJ1-1|NA
CASSPQVQGTAFF
TGTGCCAGCAGCCCACAGGTGCAGGGCACAGCTTTCTTT
>NA|TRBV7-3|TRBJ1-5|NA
CASSTVKRGRDSGQPQHF
TGTGCCAGCAGCACCGTAAAAAGGGGGAGGGATTCGGGACAGCCCCAGCATTTT
>NA|TRBV2|TRBJ1-2|NA
CASSVYHGYTF
TGTGCCAGCAGTGTATATCATGGCTACACCTTC
>NA|TRBV30|TRBJ2-7|NA
CAWRDYQSYEQYF
TGTGCCTGGAGGGACTACCAAAGCTACGAGCAGTACTTC
>NA|TRBV29-1|TRBJ2-5|NA
CSVDQGRETQYF
TGCAGCGTAGACCAGGGGCGGGAGACCCAGTACTTC
>TRBD1|TRBV7-2|TRBJ1-2|NA
CASSLAGTGTGYTF
TGTGCCAGCAGCTTAGCTGGGACAGGGACTGGCTACACCTTC
>NA|TRBV6-5|TRBJ1-1|NA
CASSSQAFYTEAFF
TGTGCCAGCAGTTCTCAGGCGTTTTACACTGAAGCTTTCTTT
>NA|TRBV7-9|TRBJ1-6|NA
CASSLVMSPLHF
TGTGCCAGCAGCTTAGTAATGTCACCCCTCCACTTT
>TRBD1|TRBV20-1|TRBJ2-7|few
CSASTTAGTGAYEQYF
TGCAGTGCTAGTACAACAGCCGGGACAGGGGCCTACGAGCAGTACTTC
>NA|TRBV27|TRBJ1-5|NA
CASSWVGGNNQPQHF
TGTGCCAGCAGTTGGGTCGGGGGTAACAATCAGCCCCAGCATTTT
>NA|TRBV10-2|TRBJ1-6|NA
CASRSGNSPLHF
TGCGCCAGCAGGTCAGGGAATTCACCCCTCCACTTT
>TRBD2|TRBV29-1|TRBJ2-7|NA
CSAGTSGRRAYEQYF
TGCAGCGCCGGGACTAGCGGGAGGCGAGCCTACGAGCAGTACTTC
>NA|TRBV29-1|TRBJ2-3|once
CSVVSGVTDTQYF
TGCAGCGTTGTCTCGGGGGTCACAGATACGCAGTATTTT
>NA|TRBV5-1|TRBJ2-7|few
CASKGLGQTYEQYF
TGCGCCAGCAAGGGTCTGGGACAAACCTACGAGCAGTACTTC
>TRBD1|TRBV4-3|TRBJ2-1|once
CASSQDVRDRYNEQFF
TGCGCCAGCAGCCAAGACGTCCGGGACAGATACAATGAGCAGTTCTTC
>TRBD1|TRBV27|TRBJ2-5|NA
CASSAPDRVIWYF
TGTGCCAGCAGTGCGCCGGACAGGGTAATTTGGTACTTC
>TRBD1|TRBV24-1|TRBJ2-1|NA
CATSDPGQGSHNEQFF
TGTGCCACCAGTGACCCCGGACAGGGTAGCCACAATGAGCAGTTCTTC
>NA|TRBV19|TRBJ1-2|NA
CASTPDRTNYGYTF
TGTGCCAGTACCCCGGACAGAACTAACTATGGCTACACCTTC
>NA|TRBV10-3|TRBJ2-7|NA
CAIAKGMYEQYF
TGTGCCATCGCAAAGGGGATGTACGAGCAGTACTTC
>TRBD2|TRBV6-5|TRBJ2-1|NA
CASRDSGGRYNEQFF
TGTGCCAGCAGAGATAGCGGGGGGCGGTACAATGAGCAGTTCTTC
>NA|TRBV27|TRBJ2-5|NA
CASSLRETETQYF
TGTGCCAGCAGTTTACGGGAAACAGAGACCCAGTACTTC
>TRBD2|TRBV30|TRBJ2-1|NA
CAWSFLGGSGGNEQFF
TGTGCCTGGAGTTTCTTAGGCGGGTCGGGAGGTAATGAGCAGTTCTTC
>TRBD1|TRBV28|TRBJ1-2|NA
CASSSGTVNYGYTF
TGTGCCAGCAGTTCCGGGACAGTTAACTATGGCTACACCTTC
>TRBD1|TRBV5-6|TRBJ1-3|few
CASSLGQGVYTIYF
TGTGCCAGCAGCTTGGGACAGGGGGTTTACACCATATATTTT
>TRBD2|TRBV28|TRBJ2-3|NA
CASSPPGTSHRRGSRTDTQYF
TGTGCCAGCAGTCCCCCCGGGACTAGCCACCGCAGGGGTTCCCGCACAGATACGCAGTATTTT
>TRBD2|TRBV19|TRBJ2-7|few
CASSVAGAGYEQYF
TGTGCCAGTAGTGTAGCGGGAGCAGGGTACGAGCAGTACTTC
>NA|TRBV18|TRBJ1-3|NA
CASSPPLTGFAGNTIYF
TGTGCCAGCTCACCACCACTTACAGGGTTCGCGGGAAACACCATATATTTT
>TRBD2|TRBV11-3|TRBJ2-5|NA
CASSSAGTTSGAQYF
TGTGCCAGCAGCTCCGCCGGGACTACCTCGGGGGCCCAGTACTTC
>TRBD1|TRBV4-1|TRBJ2-7|NA
CASSLQGTGYEQYF
TGCGCCAGCAGCCTACAGGGGACCGGGTACGAGCAGTACTTC
>NA|TRBV7-3|TRBJ1-6|few
CASSLTRGYNSPLHF
TGTGCCAGCAGCCTAACCAGGGGTTATAATTCACCCCTCCACTTT
>TRBD1|TRBV19|TRBJ2-7|NA
CASSIQAGGYYEQYF
TGTGCCAGTAGTATACAGGCAGGGGGCTACTACGAGCAGTACTTC
>NA|TRBV30|TRBJ2-1|NA
CAWFRGSHEQFF
TGTGCCTGGTTTCGGGGGAGCCATGAGCAGTTCTTC
>TRBD2|TRBV30|TRBJ2-3|NA
CAWSVLAGGEYNTQYF
TGTGCCTGGAGTGTACTAGCGGGAGGAGAGTACAACACGCAGTATTTT
>NA|TRBV11-3|TRBJ2-1|NA
CASSLGSGGTYNEQFF
TGTGCCAGCAGCTTAGGTTCAGGGGGGACCTACAATGAGCAGTTCTTC
>NA|TRBV7-2|TRBJ1-1|NA
CASSPSVPGTEAFF
TGTGCCAGCAGCCCCTCAGTCCCCGGGACTGAAGCTTTCTTT
>TRBD1|TRBV2|TRBJ1-2|NA
CASKRRGQGDYGYTF
TGTGCCAGTAAGAGAAGAGGACAGGGAGACTATGGCTACACCTTC
>NA|TRBV25-1|TRBJ2-1|NA
CASSGPLDNSYNEQFF
TGTGCCAGCAGTGGGCCCCTCGACAACTCCTACAATGAGCAGTTCTTC
>NA|TRBV7-2|TRBJ2-1|many
CASSLSHQVGEQFF
TGTGCCAGCAGCCTTTCGCATCAGGTGGGTGAGCAGTTCTTC
>TRBD1|TRBV19|TRBJ2-7|NA
CASSTGVYEQYF
TGTGCCAGTAGCACAGGGGTCTACGAGCAGTACTTC
>TRBD1|TRBV19|TRBJ2-2|NA
CASTSRDRGHTGELFF
TGTGCCAGTACCTCTCGGGACAGGGGGCACACCGGGGAGCTGTTTTTT
>TRBD1|TRBV5-4|TRBJ1-2|NA
CASSRGTAVYGYTF
TGTGCCAGCAGCCGGGGGACAGCGGTCTATGGCTACACCTTC